This T cell receptor (beta chain) was captured by sequencing in a study of CD8 T cells in ankylosing spondylitis. Study results and caveats: Clones tied to disease were said to be significantly enriched in matched ankylosing spondylitis synovial fluid. Both synovial fluid and blood in reactive arthritis had previously been reported to carry some motif variants. Disease-linked clones, CD8+, were relatively rare in peripheral blood.

The table lists this clonotype with many counts. Its antigen is not known. Quantitative barcoded 5'-RACE was used to prepare TCR beta libraries. TCRdb re-analysed the 5' RACE reads in MiXCR, keeping a single row per CDR3 protein. Among some 130,000 distinct CDR3 sequences listed, 7.3% were seen once. CDR1 SGHNT and CDR2 YYREEE come from the germline V gene (reference sequence). Trimming stripped 4 bases from V and 3 bases from J, with 11 bases between. The CDR3 sequence is 14 residues long. The sequence derives from a female donor with ankylosing spondylitis or in good health (not recorded which). The genes are TRBV5-4 and TRBJ1-3; tentatively, D is TRBD1 (5 bases). The sample was blood, either unsorted or a sorted T cell fraction (not recorded which). The CDR3 loop reads CASSPGTGGNTIYF. The CDR3 bases are TGTGCCAGCAGCCCGGGGACTGGTGGAAACACCATATATTTT.